The subject of this entry is one TCR beta chain. Noted treatment: oral pan-JAK inhibitor, 5-10 mg twice daily. Germline assignment: CDR1 SEHNR and CDR2 FQNEAQ (reference sequence). The CDR3 consists of 15 residues. V trimming: 5 bases; J trimming: 8 bases; junction bases outside the gene matches: 9. The data derive from a study of CD8+ T cells in alopecia areata. RNA extraction was followed by reverse transcription into cDNA, which acted as the sequencing template. The method was immunoSEQ multiplex PCR; TCRdb's version includes in-frame clones alone and lacks a portion of them. The table includes 150,000 to 200,000 clones, 58% detected once.

The V call is TRBV7-9, the J call TRBJ1-6; 7 bases align to TRBD1. Sequencing used CD4+ T cells sorted from blood, obtained between weeks 55 and 70, from a patient treated with tofacitinib. This TCR was recovered from a human donor with alopecia areata. The CDR3 DNA reads TGTGCCAGCAGCCAGTGGGGGACAGAGGATTCACCCCTCCACTTT. Its protein product is CASSQWGTEDSPLHF.